This TCR beta chain is from a study of cytomegalovirus exposure and HLA in healthy donors. Amplification used 60 Vbeta primers and 13 Jbeta primers. Assay: immunoSEQ multiplex PCR; the TCRdb copy retains only in-frame clones and omits some. The table records under 150,000 clones, 9% to 10% of them present only once. This CDR3 is 21 amino acids long. Deletions cut 0 bases from V and 2 bases from J, with 27 bases between. The germline gives CDR1 SGDLS, CDR2 YYNGEE. The sample comprised PBMCs. The TCR comes from a young man in good health and CMV-seronegative. The chain links TRBV9 to TRBJ1-5, with D possibly being TRBD1 (6 bases). The CDR3 loop reads CASSVDFSESGGAPGNQPQHF. The DNA for the CDR3 is TGTGCCAGCAGCGTAGACTTTTCGGAGTCCGGGGGGGCGCCGGGCAATCAGCCCCAGCATTTT.